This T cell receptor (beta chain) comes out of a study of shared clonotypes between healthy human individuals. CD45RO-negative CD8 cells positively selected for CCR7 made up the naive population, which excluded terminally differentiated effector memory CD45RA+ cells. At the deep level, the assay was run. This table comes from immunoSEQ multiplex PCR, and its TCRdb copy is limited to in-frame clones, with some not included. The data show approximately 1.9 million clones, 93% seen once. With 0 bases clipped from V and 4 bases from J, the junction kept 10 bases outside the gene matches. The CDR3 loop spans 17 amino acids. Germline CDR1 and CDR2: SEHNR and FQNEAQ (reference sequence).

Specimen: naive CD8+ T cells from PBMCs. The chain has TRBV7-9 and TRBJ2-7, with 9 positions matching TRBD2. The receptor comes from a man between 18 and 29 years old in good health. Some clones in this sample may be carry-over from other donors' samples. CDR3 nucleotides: TGTGCCAGCAGCTTAGCTCCTGGGCTAGCGGGACGTTACGAGCAGTACTTC. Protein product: CASSLAPGLAGRYEQYF.